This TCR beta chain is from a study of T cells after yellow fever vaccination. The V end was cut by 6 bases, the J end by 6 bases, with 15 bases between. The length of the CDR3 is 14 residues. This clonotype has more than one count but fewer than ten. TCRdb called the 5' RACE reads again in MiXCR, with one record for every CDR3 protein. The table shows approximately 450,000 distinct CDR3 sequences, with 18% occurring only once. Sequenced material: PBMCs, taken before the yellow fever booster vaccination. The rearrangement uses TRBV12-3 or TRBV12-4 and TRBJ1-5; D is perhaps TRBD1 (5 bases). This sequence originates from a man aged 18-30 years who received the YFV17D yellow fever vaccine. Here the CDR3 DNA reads TGTGCCAGCAGCCCCCAGGGTTTGGGTCAGCCCCAGCATTTT. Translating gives CASSPQGLGQPQHF.